The T cell receptor (beta chain) under discussion was sequenced for a study of human T cells and chemical hapten exposure. Overall study context: Sensitizing treatment utilized 2% DPC over a roughly 2 cm by roughly 2 cm portion of upper inner arm skin. Patients having alopecia areata, totalis or universalis were mostly female.

The germline CDR1 and CDR2 sequences are SEHNR and FQNEAQ (reference sequence). The germline V and J ends were trimmed by 1 base and 4 bases, with 7 bases remaining between them. This CDR3 region has 13 residues. Time point denoted: patch test 1, 2 weeks after DPC sensitization. Treatment of the sample: therapeutic diphenylcyclopropenone sensitization with weekly scalp DPC. This clonotype was counted ten times or more. No antigen is known for it. Study-wide results and limits: Significantly more large CDR3 similarity clusters were formed by expanded TCRs than by controls.

TCRdb used MiXCR to reprocess the RACE reads, holding one entry per CDR3 protein. This sample has about 360,000 distinct CDR3 sequences; about 7% occur once, and the top ten carry 7% to 10%. The clonotype was recovered from a woman under 30 with alopecia areata. Some clones in this sample may be carry-over from other donors' samples. J is TRBJ1-2 and V is TRBV7-9; TRBD1 is a possible D gene (5 bases). Sample: whole blood, taken in connection with sensitization to the hapten diphenylcyclopropenone (DPC). The CDR3 region is CASSLGQSYGYTF. The CDR3, as DNA: TGTGCCAGCAGCTTAGGACAGAGCTATGGCTACACCTTC.